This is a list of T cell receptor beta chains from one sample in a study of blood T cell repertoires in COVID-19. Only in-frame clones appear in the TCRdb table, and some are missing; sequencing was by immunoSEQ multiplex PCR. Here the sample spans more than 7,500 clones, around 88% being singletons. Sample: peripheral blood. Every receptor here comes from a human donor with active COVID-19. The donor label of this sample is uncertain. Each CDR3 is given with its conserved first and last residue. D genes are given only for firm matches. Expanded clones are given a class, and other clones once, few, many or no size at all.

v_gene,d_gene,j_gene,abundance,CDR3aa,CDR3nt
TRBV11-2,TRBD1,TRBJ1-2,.,CASSRFRGQGYGYTF,TGTGCCAGCAGCCGATTCAGGGGGCAGGGCTATGGCTACACCTTC
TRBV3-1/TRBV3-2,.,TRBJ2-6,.,CASSPSVDAGANVLTF,TGTGCCAGCAGCCCGTCGGTTGATGCTGGGGCCAACGTCCTGACTTTC
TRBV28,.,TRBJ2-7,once,CASSFENRDEQYF,TGTGCCAGCAGTTTCGAGAACCGGGACGAGCAGTACTTC
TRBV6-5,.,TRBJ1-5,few,CASSMTGGSNQPQHF,TGTGCCAGCAGTATGACGGGTGGTAGCAATCAGCCCCAGCATTTT
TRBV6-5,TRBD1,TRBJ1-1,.,CATRRQGASAEAFF,TGTGCCACCAGACGACAGGGGGCGTCGGCTGAAGCTTTCTTT
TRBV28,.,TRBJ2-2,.,CASSPRLRENTGELFF,TGTGCCAGCAGCCCCAGACTAAGGGAAAACACCGGGGAGCTGTTTTTT
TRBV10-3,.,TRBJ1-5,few,CAISDEVSGQPQHF,TGTGCCATCAGTGATGAAGTGTCGGGACAGCCCCAGCATTTT
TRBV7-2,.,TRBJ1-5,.,CASSLSQGNQPQHF,TGTGCCAGCAGCTTGAGTCAGGGTAATCAGCCCCAGCATTTT
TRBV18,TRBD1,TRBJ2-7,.,CASSPLWTGGYEQYF,TGTGCCAGCTCACCTCTCTGGACAGGGGGCTACGAGCAGTACTTC
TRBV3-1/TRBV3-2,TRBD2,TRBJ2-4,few,CASSQDLAGVNIQYF,TGTGCCAGCAGCCAAGATCTAGCGGGGGTAAACATTCAGTACTTC
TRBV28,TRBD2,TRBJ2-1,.,CASSSRGLAGSYNEQFF,TGTGCCAGCAGTTCCCGAGGACTAGCAGGCTCCTACAATGAGCAGTTCTTC
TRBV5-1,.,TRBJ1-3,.,CASSLGRARLSGNTIYF,TGCGCCAGCAGCTTGGGCAGGGCGAGACTCTCTGGAAACACCATATATTTT
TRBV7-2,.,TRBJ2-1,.,CASSSSPHNEQFF,TGTGCCAGCAGCTCAAGCCCCCACAATGAGCAGTTCTTC